Listed here are 16 T cell receptor beta chains from one sample, sequenced in a study of T cell clonotyping in hematopoietic cell transplantation. The table came from immunoSEQ multiplex PCR; TCRdb's copy has only in-frame clones and leaves some out. This sample yields 35,000 to 45,000 clones, of which approximately 88% are seen a single time; almost 2% belongs to the top ten. Sequenced material: peripheral blood mononuclear cells. The receptors were gathered from a woman aged 40 to 55 in good health. Some clones in this sample may be carry-over from other donors' samples.

This chain uses TRBV27 with TRBJ1-5; possible D gene TRBD1, 5 bases. Germline V CDR1 and CDR2: MNHEY, SMNVEV (reference sequence). The CDR3 has 13 residues. Trimming took off 7 bases at V and 3 bases at J, with 10 bases between the two ends. The DNA of the CDR3 is TGTGCCAGCAAGGTAGGGGTCAATCAGCCCCAGCATTTT. Encoded protein: CASKVGVNQPQHF.

This chain links TRBV5-1 with TRBJ2-7, with a tentative D call TRBD1 (6 bases). The germline gives CDR1 SGHRS, CDR2 YFSETQ. The CDR3 contains 15 residues. Trimming pared 0 bases from V and 0 bases from J, leaving 10 bases between. This CDR3 reads CASSLGDTDSYEQYF. The CDR3 DNA follows: TGCGCCAGCAGCTTGGGGGACACGGACTCCTACGAGCAGTACTTC.

The chain uses TRBV5-6 and TRBJ1-2, with D hard to call. This CDR3 is 13 amino acids long. Germline values: CDR1 SGHDT, CDR2 YYEEEE. Trimming shortened V by 0 bases and J by 4 bases, and 7 bases separated the two germline ends. In DNA form, the CDR3 reads TGTGCCAGCAGCTTGGGTGGATCCTATGGCTACACCTTC. It yields the protein CASSLGGSYGYTF.

This sequence joins TRBV9 and TRBJ1-1, with D possibly matching TRBD1 (5 bases). From germline, CDR1 is SGDLS and CDR2 YYNGEE. The CDR3 runs to 17 residues. V shed 0 bases and J shed 3 bases, with 18 bases lying between them. The CDR3 reads CASSVGASGRADTEAFF. DNA of the CDR3: TGTGCCAGCAGCGTAGGGGCTTCAGGGCGGGCGGACACTGAAGCTTTCTTT.

The chain carries TRBV18 and TRBJ2-5; D unresolved. Trimming left V 4 bases short and J 4 bases short, with 4 bases between. Per germline, CDR1 KGHSH and CDR2 LQKENI. This CDR3 comprises 11 residues. The CDR3 region is CASSLLETQYF. The CDR3 region has the DNA TGTGCCAGCTCACTTCTAGAGACCCAGTACTTC.

The rearrangement uses TRBV6-1 and TRBJ2-7, with D perhaps matching TRBD2 (5 bases). This CDR3 contains 13 residues. Trimming left V 8 bases short and J 3 bases short, with 14 bases between. Germline CDR1 reads MNHNS; CDR2 reads SASEGT. The CDR3 bases are TGTGCCAGCGTACCGACTACCCTCTACGAGCAGTACTTC. Its protein product is CASVPTTLYEQYF.

As to this clone: An end of the junction does not agree with germline; a read error may underlie this. Written as DNA, the CDR3 is TGTGCTAGCAGCTTAGGCGTGGCGGGAGGAACAGATACGCAGTATTTT. The encoded protein is CASSLGVAGGTDTQYF. The gene calls are TRBV7-7 and TRBJ2-3; 8 bases are shared with TRBD2. CDR1 is SSHAT, CDR2 FNYEAQ, per germline (reference sequence). This CDR3 has 16 residues. Filled out from reference TRBV7-7 and TRBJ2-3, the complete variable domain reads GAGVSQSPRYKVTKRGQDVTLRCDPISSHATLYWYQQALGQGPEFLTYFNYEAQPDKSGLPSDRFSAERPEGSISTLTIQRTEQRDSAMYRCASSLGVAGGTDTQYFGPGTRLTVL.

CDR3 coding DNA: TGTGCCAGCTCACCACCGATGGGGGAGAACACTGAAGCTTTCTTT. It yields the protein CASSPPMGENTEAFF. This chain joins TRBV18 and TRBJ1-1, with D tentatively TRBD1 (5 bases). Germline V gene lookup returns CDR1 KGHSH and CDR2 LQKENI. The length of the CDR3 is 15 residues. Between the trimmed V and J ends, which lost 0 bases and 1 base, there was a span of 9 bases.

This clone was recorded once. DNA for the CDR3: TGTGCCATCAGTGCTTCGACAGACTCCTACGAGCAGTACTTC. This codes for CAISASTDSYEQYF. The chain recombines TRBV10-3 with TRBJ2-7, with D tentatively TRBD1 (5 bases). CDR3 size: 14 residues. CDR1 is ENHRY and CDR2 is SYGVKD in the germline V gene. V was shortened by 4 bases and J by 0 bases, with 10 bases between the two germline ends.

This clone was seen a few times. The chain joins TRBV5-6 to TRBJ1-1; D not resolved. The V end lost 1 base, the J end lost 0 bases, and 7 bases lay between the germline ends. This CDR3 spans 14 amino acids. Germline values: CDR1 SGHDT, CDR2 YYEEEE. The CDR3 nucleotides read TGTGCCAGCAGCTTGACAGTCATGAACACTGAAGCTTTCTTT. It yields the protein CASSLTVMNTEAFF.

The chain carries TRBV6-1 and TRBJ1-4; D unresolved. V lost 4 bases and J 4 bases, leaving 16 bases between the germline ends. CDR1 is MNHNS, CDR2 SASEGT, per germline. The CDR3 sequence is 16 residues long. CDR3 bases: TGTGCCAGCAGTGTGAACAGCCACCTCAATAATGAAAAACTGTTTTTT. Protein: CASSVNSHLNNEKLFF.

The chain is built from TRBV5-1 and TRBJ1-5; D may be TRBD1 (5 bases). The CDR3 sequence is 14 residues long. CDR1 is SGHRS, CDR2 YFSETQ, per germline. The V and J ends lost 4 bases and 5 bases respectively, with 13 bases between them. The CDR3 spells CASSPGEGHQPQHF. Here the CDR3 DNA reads TGCGCCAGCAGCCCCGGGGAGGGACATCAGCCCCAGCATTTT.

The V gene is TRBV5-1, the J gene TRBJ1-4; 7 nucleotides agree with TRBD1. The CDR3 runs to 14 residues. Germline trimming cut 8 bases from V and 0 bases from J; bases unmatched to any gene: 4. CDR1 and CDR2 (germline): SGHRS, YFSETQ. Written as DNA, the CDR3 is TGCGCCAGTGGACAGGATGCAACTAATGAAAAACTGTTTTTT. This gives the protein CASGQDATNEKLFF.

The chain employs TRBV25-1 and TRBJ2-5; 9 bases match TRBD1. The germline gives CDR1 MGHDK, CDR2 SYGVNS. The CDR3 loop spans 16 amino acids. Trimming took 1 base from V and 5 from J; bases not matched to a gene: 8. Here the CDR3 reads CASSELIRDRAETQYF. The CDR3 bases are TGTGCCAGCAGTGAATTGATCCGGGACAGGGCCGAGACCCAGTACTTC.

This chain joins TRBV28 and TRBJ1-1; 11 bases are shared with TRBD1. There are 14 residues in the CDR3. The V and J ends lost 4 bases and 7 bases, in that order; junction bases with no gene match: 5. CDR1 is MDHEN, CDR2 SYDVKM, per germline. The CDR3 DNA follows: TGTGCCAGCAGTTGGGACAGGGGGGTTCTTGAAGCTTTCTTT. As protein: CASSWDRGVLEAFF.

The J gene is TRBJ1-1, the V gene TRBV28; a possible D gene is TRBD1 (5 bases). Germline V gene lookup returns CDR1 MDHEN and CDR2 SYDVKM. The CDR3 has 11 residues. Trimming cost V 9 bases and J 10 bases, with 15 bases left between them. CDR3 residues: CASGRAGGAFF. CDR3 bases: TGTGCCAGTGGAAGGGCGGGGGGAGCTTTCTTT.